These 7 T cell receptor beta chains came from one sample sequenced in a study of response to subunit inactivated influenza vaccine. TCRdb redid the calling of the RT-PCR reads with MiXCR, one entry per CDR3 protein. The table lists hundreds of thousands of distinct CDR3 sequences, 15% to 20% of them singletons. The source material was PBMCs from blood, sampled 4 to 6 days after vaccination. All receptors derive from a man aged 45 to 65 who received an inactivated influenza vaccine.

This clonotype was seen only a few times. This chain links TRBV7-9 with TRBJ2-3; D is unresolved. The CDR3 is 12 residues long. Germline V lookup: CDR1 SEHNR, CDR2 FQNEAQ (reference sequence). The V end lost 5 bases, the J end lost 7 bases, and 10 bases lay between the germline ends. CDR3 in DNA: TGTGCCAGCAGCAATAACGTGAATACGCAGTATTTT. Translating it yields CASSNNVNTQYF.

This sequence joins TRBV18 and TRBJ1-4, with D possibly matching TRBD1 (5 bases). CDR3 size: 17 residues. Trimming stripped 3 bases from V and 3 bases from J, with 17 bases between. Germline V gene data show CDR1 as KGHSH and CDR2 as LQKENI. CDR3 nucleotides: TGTGCCAGCTCACCGGAGGCCAGGGAGTTGGCTAATGAAAAACTGTTTTTT. Translated, it gives CASSPEARELANEKLFF.

This clonotype was seen repeatedly, ten times or more. This rearrangement joins TRBV12-3 or TRBV12-4 to TRBJ1-2, with 7 bases fitting TRBD1. CDR3 length equals 11 residues. V was pared by 5 bases and J by 13 bases, with 7 bases of the junction left unmatched. CDR3 protein: CASSVTGYFTF. The CDR3 DNA reads as TGTGCCAGCAGTGTGACAGGGTATTTCACCTTC.

This clonotype was counted many times. V and J are TRBV10-3 and TRBJ2-3, with D possibly TRBD1 on 8 matching bases. The CDR3 is 18 residues long. The V end was cut by 0 bases, the J end by 0 bases, with 16 bases between. Germline CDR1 reads ENHRY; CDR2 reads SYGVKD. CDR3 bases: TGTGCCATCAGTGAGTCGATGGGAGGGACAGGAAGCACAGATACGCAGTATTTT. It specifies CAISESMGGTGSTDTQYF.

The V and J genes are TRBV24-1 and TRBJ1-5; maybe TRBD1 (5 bases). The germline V gene has CDR1 KGHDR and CDR2 SFDVKD. The CDR3 consists of 16 residues. Trimming took off 4 bases at V and 4 bases at J, with 16 bases between the two ends. CDR3 DNA sequence: TGTGCCACCAGTGAAGCAGGGAACCGACTTAATCAGCCCCAGCATTTT. This encodes CATSEAGNRLNQPQHF.

This clonotype was seen only a few times. The chain couples TRBV7-2 to TRBJ1-6; 9 bases fit TRBD1. V dropped 4 bases and J dropped 8; count of bases not matched to a gene: 9. The CDR3 extends over 16 amino acids. The germline gives CDR1 SGHTA, CDR2 FQGNSA. CDR3 loop: CASSYTDRGFYSPLHF. The CDR3 coding sequence is TGTGCCAGCAGCTACACAGACAGGGGGTTTTATTCACCCCTCCACTTT.

The rearrangement uses TRBV29-1 and TRBJ1-4; 7 bases fit TRBD1. The ends lost 4 bases at V and 7 bases at J; junction bases unmatched: 6. CDR3 length equals 13 residues. Germline loops: CDR1 SQVTM, CDR2 ANQGSEA. In nucleotides, the CDR3 is TGCAGCGTTGGGACAGGTGGTAGTGAAAAACTGTTTTTT. Amino acids: CSVGTGGSEKLFF.